This paragraph reports one T cell receptor (beta chain). Its target is not known. The junction differs from germline at one of its ends, possibly a read error. This sample stems from a study of type 1 and type 2 diabetes patients. Study information: Magnetic bead positive selection isolated CD4+ or CD8+ T cells from PBMCs. A total of under 25,000,000 paired-end reads came from the whole study.

PCR was run on genomic DNA. A primer set of 30 forward and 13 reverse primers amplified the CDR3. TCRdb processed the multiplex PCR reads anew with MiXCR; each CDR3 protein has one entry. The sample has some 250,000 distinct CDR3 sequences; around 50% are singletons. Germline loops: CDR1 MNHEY, CDR2 SMNVEV (reference sequence). This CDR3 is built from 16 residues. Study-level results: Some expanded clones seen only in T1D might occur in additional T2D or control samples. V and J gene usage correlated at around 0.97 between type 2 diabetes and control samples.

Specimen: peripheral blood mononuclear cells (PBMCs). This receptor was obtained from a man younger than 30 with type 2 diabetes. This chain joins TRBV27 and TRBJ2-6; tentatively, D is TRBD2 (5 bases). This CDR3 is CAISEGSASGANVLTF. Written as DNA, the CDR3 is TGTGCCATCAGTGAGGGCAGCGCCTCTGGGGCCAACGTCCTGACTTTC.